This TCR beta chain was sequenced for a study of blood T cell repertoires in COVID-19. Profiling relied on immunoSEQ multiplex PCR, and the TCRdb table lists in-frame clones only, not all of them. Of about 300,000 clones in the sample, about 89% were seen once. V shed 4 bases, J shed 1 base, and the junction held 9 bases outside the gene matches. The CDR3 extends over 16 amino acids. CDR1 is SGHDT, CDR2 YYEEEE, per germline. V is TRBV5-6 and J is TRBJ2-3; TRBD2 matches 7 bases. The sequence came from a woman in her 40s who had recovered from COVID-19. The sample was peripheral blood. CDR3 loop: CASSPTVTSGTDTQYF. In nucleotides, the CDR3 is TGTGCCAGCAGCCCCACGGTTACTAGCGGCACAGATACGCAGTATTTT.